These 19 T cell receptor beta chains came from one sample sequenced in a study of blood T cell repertoires in COVID-19 (dated by TCRdb to 2018 to 2021). The protocol used for the library was the immunoSEQ multiplex PCR assay. As stored in TCRdb, this immuneACCESS dataset retains in-frame rearrangements with V and J assigned. A fraction of the clones does not appear; measured against another copy, unresolved V genes explain less than half of the discrepancy, and the remainder lacks a known reason. This sample holds 40,000 or so clones; 80% to 90% were observed only once. The top ten hold about 9.1% of the sample. Sequencing input: peripheral blood. The receptor source for this set is a man in his sixties in a cohort sampled during active COVID-19.

The chain carries TRBV19 and TRBJ1-5; TRBD1 aligns across 7 bases. Germline-derived CDR1 and CDR2 are LNHDA and SQIVND (reference sequence). CDR3 length: 14 amino acids. The ends lost 5 bases at V and 4 bases at J; junction bases unmatched: 5. The CDR3 DNA reads as TGTGCCAGTAGTGTGGGACAGCAAAATCAGCCCCAGCATTTT. It encodes CASSVGQQNQPQHF.

CDR3 residues: CATSDLVLPSGGAPSSYEQYF. For the CDR3, the DNA is TGTGCCACCAGTGATTTAGTACTCCCTAGCGGGGGGGCCCCAAGCTCCTACGAGCAGTACTTC. The V and J genes are TRBV24-1 and TRBJ2-7, with 12 bases aligning to TRBD2. Germline trimming cut 1 base from V and 0 bases from J; bases unmatched to any gene: 15. The CDR3 has 21 residues. The V gene's germline CDR1 is KGHDR and CDR2 SFDVKD.

This sequence joins TRBV5-5 and TRBJ2-7; perhaps TRBD2 as D (5 bases). The CDR3 totals 13 residues. The V end lost 0 bases, the J end lost 4 bases, and 8 bases lay between the germline ends. Looked up from germline, CDR1 is SGHKS and CDR2 is YYEKEE (reference sequence). The CDR3 DNA reads as TGTGCCAGCAGCTTGGGTCCGGGGTACGAGCAGTACTTC. Residues: CASSLGPGYEQYF.

J is TRBJ1-1 and V is TRBV27, with no clear D. CDR1 is MNHEY and CDR2 is SMNVEV in the germline V gene (reference sequence). The CDR3 is 16 amino acids. V lost 3 bases and J lost 6, with 20 bases in between. CDR3 region: CASSFVLGGRTAEAFF. The CDR3 DNA reads as TGTGCCAGCAGTTTCGTCCTTGGTGGGAGGACGGCTGAAGCTTTCTTT.

The V call is TRBV4-3, the J call TRBJ2-5; TRBD1 is a possible D gene (5 bases). CDR3 length: 14 amino acids. The V gene's germline CDR1 is LGHNA and CDR2 YSLEER. V lost 4 bases and J lost 8, with 17 bases in between. The CDR3 coding sequence is TGCGCCAGCAGCCCGCAAGAAGATCAGGGAACCCAGTACTTC. This codes for CASSPQEDQGTQYF.

The chain combines TRBV28 with TRBJ2-6; possibly TRBD2 for D (5 bases). V was clipped by 6 bases and J by 2 bases, with 5 bases between them. Germline-derived CDR1 and CDR2 are MDHEN and SYDVKM. The CDR3 totals 13 residues. CDR3: CASSGTGANVLTF. CDR3 bases: TGTGCCAGCAGCGGGACTGGGGCCAACGTCCTGACTTTC.

The V and J genes are TRBV5-1 and TRBJ1-4; 9 nucleotides line up with TRBD1. Per germline, CDR1 SGHRS and CDR2 YFSETQ. The CDR3 is 19 amino acids. With 4 bases clipped from V and 8 bases from J, the junction kept 21 bases outside the gene matches. In nucleotides, the CDR3 is TGCGCCAGCAGCCATACAGGGGGCCTCTGGTCTTCACCCTACGAAAAACTGTTTTTT. It specifies CASSHTGGLWSSPYEKLFF. The variable domain in full, with the rest retrieved from reference TRBV5-1 and TRBJ1-4, is KAGVTQTPRYLIKTRGQQVTLSCSPISGHRSVSWYQQTPGQGLQFLFEYFSETQRNKGNFPGRFSGRQFSNSRSEMNVSTLELGDSALYLCASSHTGGLWSSPYEKLFFGSGTQLSVL.

The chain recombines TRBV7-8 with TRBJ1-1; D unclear. The V end lost 3 bases, the J end lost 1 base, and 15 bases lay between the germline ends. CDR1 is SGHVS and CDR2 is FQNEAQ in the germline V gene. The CDR3 covers 16 residues. The CDR3 loop reads CASSFSHTVGNTEAFF. In DNA form, the CDR3 reads TGTGCCAGCAGCTTCTCGCACACAGTGGGGAACACTGAAGCTTTCTTT. The complete variable domain, with remaining parts taken from reference TRBV7-8 and TRBJ1-1, reads GAGVSQSPRYKVAKRGQDVALRCDPISGHVSLFWYQQALGQGPEFLTYFQNEAQLDKSGLPSDRFFAERPEGSVSTLKIQRTQQEDSAVYLCASSFSHTVGNTEAFFGQGTRLTVV.

The chain uses TRBV9 and TRBJ2-7; TRBD1 aligns across 7 bases. Germline-derived CDR1 and CDR2 are SGDLS and YYNGEE. The V and J ends lost 4 bases and 3 bases, in that order; junction bases with no gene match: 16. CDR3 length: 17 residues. This CDR3 is CASSLLGGPPEDYEQYF. The CDR3, as DNA: TGTGCCAGCAGCCTCTTAGGGGGCCCCCCGGAAGACTACGAGCAGTACTTC.

The V call is TRBV3-1 (or the pseudogene TRBV3-2), the J call TRBJ2-5; TRBD2 matches 16 bases. The V gene's germline CDR1 is LGHDT and CDR2 YNNKEL (reference sequence). V gave up 3 bases and J gave up 5 bases; unmatched junction bases: 6. The CDR3 length is 17 residues. CDR3 protein: CASSQGLAGGDRETQYF. CDR3 DNA sequence: TGTGCCAGCAGCCAGGGACTAGCGGGGGGGGACCGGGAGACCCAGTACTTC.

The rearrangement links TRBV6-5 to TRBJ2-1, with 8 bases matching TRBD2. Germline V gene data show CDR1 as MNHEY and CDR2 as SVGAGI. There are 15 residues in the CDR3. The ends lost 7 bases at V and 0 bases at J; junction bases unmatched: 5. The CDR3 spells CASTLTSGSYNEQFF. CDR3 bases: TGTGCCAGCACTCTCACTAGCGGCTCCTACAATGAGCAGTTCTTC.

This chain joins TRBV6-5 and TRBJ2-2; weak D call: TRBD2 (5 bases). This CDR3 contains 15 residues. Looked up from germline, CDR1 is MNHEY and CDR2 is SVGAGI. Deletions cut 3 bases from V and 1 base from J, with 9 bases between. The CDR3 DNA follows: TGTGCCAGCAGTTATGCCGGGGAGAACACCGGGGAGCTGTTTTTT. The encoded protein is CASSYAGENTGELFF.

This rearrangement joins TRBV12-3 or TRBV12-4 to TRBJ2-5, with no clear D. V dropped 6 bases and J dropped 7 bases, with 15 bases sitting between them. The CDR3 is made up of 13 amino acids. As DNA, the CDR3 is TGTGCCAGCAGCCCCGGCCCTCGCGGGACCCAGTACTTC. It is translated as CASSPGPRGTQYF.

CDR3 sequence: CASSDPARGTQYF. DNA for the CDR3: TGTGCCAGCAGTGACCCGGCTCGGGGGACCCAGTACTTC. The chain couples TRBV6-1 to TRBJ2-5, with D possibly TRBD2 on 5 matching bases. V was cut by 3 bases and J by 7 bases, with 12 bases left in between. CDR3 length equals 13 residues. The germline V gene encodes CDR1 MNHNS and CDR2 SASEGT.

The chain is built from TRBV6-5 and TRBJ2-7; tentatively, D is TRBD1 (5 bases). The CDR3 consists of 14 residues. The germline CDR1 and CDR2 sequences are MNHEY and SVGAGI. V was trimmed by 2 bases and J by 0 bases, leaving 8 bases between them. CDR3 in amino acids: CASSYQGPSYEQYF. The CDR3 coding sequence is TGTGCCAGCAGTTACCAGGGCCCCTCCTACGAGCAGTACTTC.

The chain couples TRBV4-1 to TRBJ2-7, with 10 bases identical to TRBD2. Germline V lookup: CDR1 MGHRA, CDR2 YSYEKL. V was pared by 1 base and J by 3 bases, with 3 bases of the junction left unmatched. The length of the CDR3 is 15 residues. The CDR3 DNA reads TGCGCCAGCAGCCAAGCTAGCGGGAGTGTCTACGAGCAGTACTTC. The encoded protein is CASSQASGSVYEQYF.

This clone was seen only once. In DNA form, the CDR3 reads TGTGCCAGCAGCTTTGACAGGGTCCGTACCGGGGAGCTGTTTTTT. It encodes CASSFDRVRTGELFF. The V and J genes are TRBV11-3 and TRBJ2-2; 7 bases are shared with TRBD1. V shed 3 bases and J 5 bases; nucleotides not matched to a gene: 6. CDR1 and CDR2 from the germline V gene are SGHNT and YENEEA. The CDR3 is 15 amino acids.

This clone turned up a few times. The chain uses TRBV28 and TRBJ1-2; D might be TRBD1 (6 bases). Germline assignment: CDR1 MDHEN and CDR2 SYDVKM. The CDR3 runs 15 residues. Trimming stripped 4 bases from V and 8 bases from J, with 20 bases between. The CDR3, as DNA: TGTGCCAGCAGTTCCACAACCCCTACAGGGCGCGGCTACACCTTC. As protein: CASSSTTPTGRGYTF.

The chain couples TRBV24-1 to TRBJ2-5; TRBD2 matches at 15 bases. V shed 3 bases and J 0 bases; nucleotides not matched to a gene: 4. Germline V gene sequence: CDR1 KGHDR, CDR2 SFDVKD. The CDR3 spans 18 residues. The DNA for the CDR3 is TGTGCCACCAGTGATCTCGGGACTAGCGGGAGGAACCAAGAGACCCAGTACTTC. It yields the protein CATSDLGTSGRNQETQYF.